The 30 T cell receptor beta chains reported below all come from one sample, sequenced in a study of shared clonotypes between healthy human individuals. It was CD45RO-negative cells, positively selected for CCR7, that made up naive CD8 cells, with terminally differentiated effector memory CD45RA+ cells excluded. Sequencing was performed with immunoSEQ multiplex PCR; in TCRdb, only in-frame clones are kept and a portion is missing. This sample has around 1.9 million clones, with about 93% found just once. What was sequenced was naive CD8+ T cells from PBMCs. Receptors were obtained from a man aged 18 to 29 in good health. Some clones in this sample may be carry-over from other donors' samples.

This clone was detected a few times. This CDR3 reads CASSQDPPRTGMARAFF. In DNA form, the CDR3 reads TGTGCCAGCAGCCAAGATCCCCCCCGAACAGGGATGGCGAGAGCTTTCTTT. The chain employs TRBV4-2 and TRBJ1-1; tentative D call: TRBD1 (6 bases). The germline V gene encodes CDR1 LGHNA and CDR2 YNFKEQ. Trimming took 0 bases from V and 10 from J, leaving 24 bases between them. The CDR3 sequence is 17 residues long.

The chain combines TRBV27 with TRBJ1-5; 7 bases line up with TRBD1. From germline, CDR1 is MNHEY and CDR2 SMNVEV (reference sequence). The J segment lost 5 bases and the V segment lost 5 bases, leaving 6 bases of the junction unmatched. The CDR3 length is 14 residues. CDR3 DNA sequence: TGTGCCAGCAGTCCCTACAGGGGTGATCAGCCCCAGCATTTT. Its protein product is CASSPYRGDQPQHF.

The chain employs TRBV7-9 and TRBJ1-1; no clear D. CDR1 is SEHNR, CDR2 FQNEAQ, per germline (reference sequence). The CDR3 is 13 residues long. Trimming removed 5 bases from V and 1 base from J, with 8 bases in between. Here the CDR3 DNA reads TGTGCCAGCAGCCGTGGCAGGAACACTGAAGCTTTCTTT. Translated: CASSRGRNTEAFF.

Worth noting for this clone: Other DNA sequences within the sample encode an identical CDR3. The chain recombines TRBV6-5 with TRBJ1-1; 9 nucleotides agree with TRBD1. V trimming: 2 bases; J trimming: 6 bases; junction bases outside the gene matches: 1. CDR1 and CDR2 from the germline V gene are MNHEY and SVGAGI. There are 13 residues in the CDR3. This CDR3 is CASSYRTGAEAFF. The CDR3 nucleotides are TGTGCCAGCAGTTACCGGACAGGGGCTGAAGCTTTCTTT.

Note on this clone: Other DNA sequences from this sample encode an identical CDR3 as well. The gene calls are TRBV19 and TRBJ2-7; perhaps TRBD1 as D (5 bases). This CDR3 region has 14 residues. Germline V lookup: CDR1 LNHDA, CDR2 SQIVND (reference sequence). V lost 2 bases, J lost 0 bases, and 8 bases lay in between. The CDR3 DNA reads TGTGCCAGTAGTATAAGGGGCAGCTCCTACGAGCAGTACTTC. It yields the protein CASSIRGSSYEQYF.

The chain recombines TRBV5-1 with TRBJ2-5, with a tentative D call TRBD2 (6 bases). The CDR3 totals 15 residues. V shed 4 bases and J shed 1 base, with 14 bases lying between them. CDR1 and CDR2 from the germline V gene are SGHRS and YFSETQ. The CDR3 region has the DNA TGCGCCAGCAGCCCCAAGGATAGCGGCCAAGAGACCCAGTACTTC. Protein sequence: CASSPKDSGQETQYF.

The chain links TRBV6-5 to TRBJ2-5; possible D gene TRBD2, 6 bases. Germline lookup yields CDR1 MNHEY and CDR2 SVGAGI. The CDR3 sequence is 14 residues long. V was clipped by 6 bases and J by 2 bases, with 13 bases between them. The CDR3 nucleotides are TGTGCCAGCAGCCGACCGGGAGAACAAGAGACCCAGTACTTC. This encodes CASSRPGEQETQYF.

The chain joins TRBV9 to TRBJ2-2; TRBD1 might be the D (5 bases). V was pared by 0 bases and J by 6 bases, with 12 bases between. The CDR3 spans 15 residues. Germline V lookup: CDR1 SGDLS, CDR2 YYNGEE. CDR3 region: CASSVGKGMAGELFF. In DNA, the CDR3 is TGTGCCAGCAGCGTAGGAAAGGGGATGGCCGGGGAGCTGTTTTTT.

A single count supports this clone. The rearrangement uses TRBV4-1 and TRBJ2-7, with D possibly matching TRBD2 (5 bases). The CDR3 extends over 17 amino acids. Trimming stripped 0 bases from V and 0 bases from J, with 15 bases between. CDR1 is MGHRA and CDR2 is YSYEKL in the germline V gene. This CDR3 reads CASSQDGLGVSSYEQYF. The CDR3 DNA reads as TGCGCCAGCAGCCAAGACGGTTTGGGAGTTAGCTCCTACGAGCAGTACTTC.

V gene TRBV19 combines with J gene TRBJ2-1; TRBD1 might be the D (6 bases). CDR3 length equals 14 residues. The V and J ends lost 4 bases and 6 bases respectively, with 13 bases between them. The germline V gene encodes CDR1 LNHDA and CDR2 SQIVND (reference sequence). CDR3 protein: CASSSLAGANEQFF. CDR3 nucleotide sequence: TGTGCCAGTAGTAGCCTAGCAGGGGCCAATGAGCAGTTCTTC.

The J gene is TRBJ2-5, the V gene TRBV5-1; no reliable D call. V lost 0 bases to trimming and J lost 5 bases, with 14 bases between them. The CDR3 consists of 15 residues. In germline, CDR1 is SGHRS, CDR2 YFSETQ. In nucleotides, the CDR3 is TGCGCCAGCAGCTTGGATGACATTCACGGGGAGACCCAGTACTTC. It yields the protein CASSLDDIHGETQYF.

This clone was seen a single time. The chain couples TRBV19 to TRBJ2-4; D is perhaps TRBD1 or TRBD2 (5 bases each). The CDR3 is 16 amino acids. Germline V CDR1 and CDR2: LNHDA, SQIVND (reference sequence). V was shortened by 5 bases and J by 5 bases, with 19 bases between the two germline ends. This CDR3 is CASSARLEGLENIQYF. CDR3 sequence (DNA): TGTGCCAGTAGTGCTAGACTTGAGGGGTTAGAAAACATTCAGTACTTC.

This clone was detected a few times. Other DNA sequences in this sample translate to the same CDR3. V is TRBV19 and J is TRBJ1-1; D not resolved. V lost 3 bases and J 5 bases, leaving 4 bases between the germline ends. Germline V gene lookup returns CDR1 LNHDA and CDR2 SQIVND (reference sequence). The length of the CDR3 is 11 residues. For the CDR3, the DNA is TGTGCCAGTAGTATCGGTACTGAAGCTTTCTTT. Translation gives CASSIGTEAFF.

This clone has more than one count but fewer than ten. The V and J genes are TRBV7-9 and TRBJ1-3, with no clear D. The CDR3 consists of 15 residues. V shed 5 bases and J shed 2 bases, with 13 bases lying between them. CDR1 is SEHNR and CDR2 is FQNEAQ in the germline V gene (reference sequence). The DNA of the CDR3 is TGTGCCAGCAGCCTTGGGCCAGCCCCTGGAAACACCATATATTTT. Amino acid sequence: CASSLGPAPGNTIYF. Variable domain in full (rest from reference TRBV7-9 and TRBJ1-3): DTGVSQNPRHKITKRGQNVTFRCDPISEHNRLYWYRQTLGQGPEFLTYFQNEAQLEKSRLLSDRFSAERPKGSFSTLEIQRTEQGDSAMYLCASSLGPAPGNTIYFGEGSWLTVV.

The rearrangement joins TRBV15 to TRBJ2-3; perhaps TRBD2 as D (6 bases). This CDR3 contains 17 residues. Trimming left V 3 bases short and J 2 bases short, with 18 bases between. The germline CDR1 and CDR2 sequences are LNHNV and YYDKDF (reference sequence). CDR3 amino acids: CATSRGHGGSDTDTQYF. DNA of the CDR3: TGTGCCACCAGCAGGGGCCATGGGGGGTCGGACACAGATACGCAGTATTTT.

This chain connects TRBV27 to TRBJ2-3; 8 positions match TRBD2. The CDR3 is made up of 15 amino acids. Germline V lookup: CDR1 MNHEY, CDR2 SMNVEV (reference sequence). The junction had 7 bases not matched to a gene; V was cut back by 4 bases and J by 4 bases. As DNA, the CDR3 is TGTGCCAGCAGTTGGGGACGGGGGGGGTCAGATACGCAGTATTTT. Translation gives CASSWGRGGSDTQYF.

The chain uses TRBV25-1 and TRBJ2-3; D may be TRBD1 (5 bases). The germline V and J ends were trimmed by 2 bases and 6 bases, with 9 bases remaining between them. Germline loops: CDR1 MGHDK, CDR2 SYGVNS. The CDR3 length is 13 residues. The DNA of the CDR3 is TGTGCCAGCAGTGAAGGGGCTATCGATACGCAGTATTTT. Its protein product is CASSEGAIDTQYF.

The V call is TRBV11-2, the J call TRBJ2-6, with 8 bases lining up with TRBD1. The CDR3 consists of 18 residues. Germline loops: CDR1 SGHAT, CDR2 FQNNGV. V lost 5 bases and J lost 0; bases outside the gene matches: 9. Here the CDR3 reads CASSPRQGWSSGANVLTF. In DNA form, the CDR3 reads TGTGCCAGCAGCCCCCGACAGGGGTGGAGCTCTGGGGCCAACGTCCTGACTTTC.

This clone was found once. CDR3 DNA: TGTGCCAGCAGCTTAGCTGGCGGGAGTGAGTACGAGCAGTACTTC. This sequence encodes CASSLAGGSEYEQYF. This rearrangement joins TRBV7-2 to TRBJ2-7, with 7 bases matching TRBD2. Per the germline V gene, CDR1 is SGHTA and CDR2 is FQGNSA. With 0 bases clipped from V and 4 bases from J, the junction kept 6 bases outside the gene matches. The CDR3 covers 15 residues. The complete variable domain, with remaining parts taken from reference TRBV7-2 and TRBJ2-7, reads GAGVSQSPSNKVTEKGKDVELRCDPISGHTALYWYRQSLGQGLEFLIYFQGNSAPDKSGLPSDRFSAERTGGSVSTLTIQRTQQEDSAVYLCASSLAGGSEYEQYFGPGTRLTVT.

The CDR3 protein is CASSYARRNYEQYF. DNA for the CDR3: TGTGCCAGCAGTTACGCCCGGAGGAACTACGAGCAGTACTTC. The chain uses TRBV6-5 and TRBJ2-7; D is perhaps TRBD2 (5 bases). V lost 2 bases, J lost 3 bases, and 11 bases lay in between. The CDR3 totals 14 residues. Germline V gene lookup returns CDR1 MNHEY and CDR2 SVGAGI.

The CDR3 region has the DNA TGTGCCAGTACCTCACTAGCGGGAGGGGTGTCCTACAATGAGCAGTTCTTC. Its protein product is CASTSLAGGVSYNEQFF. The chain recombines TRBV27 with TRBJ2-1; 13 bases agree with TRBD2. CDR1 and CDR2 from the germline V gene are MNHEY and SMNVEV (reference sequence). Trimming removed 9 bases from V and 1 base from J; junction bases left unmatched: 9. The CDR3 has 17 amino acids.

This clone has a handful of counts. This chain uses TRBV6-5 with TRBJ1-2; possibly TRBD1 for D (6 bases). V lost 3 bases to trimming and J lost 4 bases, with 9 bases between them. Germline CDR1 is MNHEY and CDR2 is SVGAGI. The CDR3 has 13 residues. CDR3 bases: TGTGCCAGCAGTTATACAGGGCTCTATGGCTACACCTTC. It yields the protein CASSYTGLYGYTF.

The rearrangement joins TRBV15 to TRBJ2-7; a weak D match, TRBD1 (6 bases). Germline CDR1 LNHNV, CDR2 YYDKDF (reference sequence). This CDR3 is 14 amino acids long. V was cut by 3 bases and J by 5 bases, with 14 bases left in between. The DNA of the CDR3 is TGTGCCACCAGCAGGGGGACATTTACCGACGAGCAGTACTTC. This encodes CATSRGTFTDEQYF.

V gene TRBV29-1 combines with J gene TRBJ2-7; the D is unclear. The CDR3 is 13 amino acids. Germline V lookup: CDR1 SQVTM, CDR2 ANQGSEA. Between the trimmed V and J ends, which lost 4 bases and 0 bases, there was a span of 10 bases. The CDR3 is CSVVADSSYEQYF. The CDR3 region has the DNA TGCAGCGTTGTCGCGGATAGCTCCTACGAGCAGTACTTC.

CDR3 region: CASSVAGGAADTQYF. The CDR3 nucleotides are TGTGCCAGCAGCGTAGCTGGGGGGGCCGCAGATACGCAGTATTTT. The chain links TRBV9 to TRBJ2-3; TRBD2 might be the D (7 bases). V was clipped by 0 bases and J by 4 bases, with 12 bases between them. This CDR3 region has 15 residues. Per the germline V gene, CDR1 is SGDLS and CDR2 is YYNGEE.

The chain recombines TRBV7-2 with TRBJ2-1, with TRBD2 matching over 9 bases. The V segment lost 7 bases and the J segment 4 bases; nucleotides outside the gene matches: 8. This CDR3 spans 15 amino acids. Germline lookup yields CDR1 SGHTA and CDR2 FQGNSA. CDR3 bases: TGTGCCAGCACCCTACCGGGACTAGCTTACAATGAGCAGTTCTTC. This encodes CASTLPGLAYNEQFF.

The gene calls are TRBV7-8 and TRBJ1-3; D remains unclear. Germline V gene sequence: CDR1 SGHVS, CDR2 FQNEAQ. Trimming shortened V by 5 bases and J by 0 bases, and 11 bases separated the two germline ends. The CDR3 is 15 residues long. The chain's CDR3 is CASSPGPHSGNTIYF. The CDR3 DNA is TGTGCCAGCAGCCCCGGTCCACACTCTGGAAACACCATATATTTT. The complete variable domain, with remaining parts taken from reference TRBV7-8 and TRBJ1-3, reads GAGVSQSPRYKVAKRGQDVALRCDPISGHVSLFWYQQALGQGPEFLTYFQNEAQLDKSGLPSDRFFAERPEGSVSTLKIQRTQQEDSAVYLCASSPGPHSGNTIYFGEGSWLTVV.

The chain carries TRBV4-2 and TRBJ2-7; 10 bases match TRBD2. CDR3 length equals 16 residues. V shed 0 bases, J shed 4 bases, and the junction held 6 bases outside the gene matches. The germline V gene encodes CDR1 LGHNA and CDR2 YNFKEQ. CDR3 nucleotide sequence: TGTGCCAGCAGCCAAGATCTAGCGGGAGCTGAATACGAGCAGTACTTC. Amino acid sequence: CASSQDLAGAEYEQYF.

CDR3 nucleotides: TGTGCCAGCAGTGAGGCGCTGCAAGAGACCCAGTACTTC. Its translation is CASSEALQETQYF. The chain couples TRBV2 to TRBJ2-5; D remains unclear. V lost 3 bases and J 2 bases, leaving 7 bases between the germline ends. This CDR3 region has 13 residues. The germline CDR1 and CDR2 sequences are SNHLY and FYNNEI.

This CDR3 is CATRTGFLNTEAFF. CDR3 coding DNA: TGTGCCACCCGGACAGGGTTCCTGAACACTGAAGCTTTCTTT. The rearrangement uses TRBV6-1 and TRBJ1-1; 8 nucleotides agree with TRBD1. V lost 10 bases and J lost 0; bases outside the gene matches: 7. The CDR3 totals 14 residues. CDR1 MNHNS and CDR2 SASEGT come from the germline V gene.